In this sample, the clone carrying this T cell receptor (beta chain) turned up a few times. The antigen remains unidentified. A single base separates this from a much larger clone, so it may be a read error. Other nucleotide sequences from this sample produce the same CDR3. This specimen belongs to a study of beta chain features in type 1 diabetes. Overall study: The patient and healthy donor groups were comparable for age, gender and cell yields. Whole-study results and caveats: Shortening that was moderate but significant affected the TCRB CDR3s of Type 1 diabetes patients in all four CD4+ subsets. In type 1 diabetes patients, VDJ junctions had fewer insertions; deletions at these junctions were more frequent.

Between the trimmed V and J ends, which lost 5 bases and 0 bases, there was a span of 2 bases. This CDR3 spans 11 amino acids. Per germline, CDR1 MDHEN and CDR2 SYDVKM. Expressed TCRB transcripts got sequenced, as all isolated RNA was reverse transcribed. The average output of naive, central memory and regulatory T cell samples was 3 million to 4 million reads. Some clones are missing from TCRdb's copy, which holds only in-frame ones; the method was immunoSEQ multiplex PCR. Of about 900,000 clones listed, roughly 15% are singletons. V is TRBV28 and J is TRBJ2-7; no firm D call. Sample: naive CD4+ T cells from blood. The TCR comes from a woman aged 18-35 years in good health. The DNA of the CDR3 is TGTGCCAGCAGTGCCTCCTACGAGCAGTACTTC. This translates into CASSASYEQYF.